Presented here are 32 T cell receptor beta chains from one specimen sequenced in a study of blood T cells in healthy people across ages. PCR was performed a second time for roughly 7 to 11 cycles using a sample-barcoded 5' primer and a J-beta primer mix. TCRdb reprocessed the 5' RACE reads with MiXCR, giving one entry per CDR3 protein. This repertoire shows about a million distinct CDR3 sequences, about 48% found once; its top ten account for under 15%. Sequencing input: blood. The receptors come from a man aged 25 to 40 in good health.

The chain recombines TRBV4-3 with TRBJ2-3; TRBD2 matches 11 bases. V lost 3 bases and J lost 0; bases outside the gene matches: 17. CDR1 is LGHNA, CDR2 YSLEER, per germline. The CDR3 consists of 21 residues. This chain's CDR3 is CASSQEILAGEVTVSTDTQYF. CDR3 sequence (DNA): TGCGCCAGCAGCCAGGAAATACTAGCGGGGGAGGTAACAGTTAGCACAGATACGCAGTATTTT.

CDR3 sequence reads: CASSSPRKSGANVLTF. The CDR3 nucleotides are TGTGCCAGCAGTTCACCAAGGAAATCTGGGGCCAACGTCCTGACTTTC. The chain couples TRBV27 to TRBJ2-6; D ambiguous. Germline lookup yields CDR1 MNHEY and CDR2 SMNVEV (reference sequence). This CDR3 contains 16 residues. Trimming took 4 bases from V and 1 from J, leaving 11 bases between them. The variable domain in full, with the rest retrieved from reference TRBV27 and TRBJ2-6, is EAQVTQNPRYLITVTGKKLTVTCSQNMNHEYMSWYRQDPGLGLRQIYYSMNVEVTDKGDVPEGYKVSRKEKRNFPLILESPSPNQTSLYFCASSSPRKSGANVLTFGAGSRLTVL.

V usage is TRBV5-1 and J usage is TRBJ1-5, with TRBD1 matching over 11 bases. This CDR3 is 15 amino acids long. Trimming at V came to 4 bases and at J to 7 bases, leaving 7 bases not matched to a gene. From germline, CDR1 is SGHRS and CDR2 YFSETQ. In nucleotides, the CDR3 is TGCGCCAGCAGCGCCGGGACAGGGGGTCGACAGCCCCAGCATTTT. It codes for CASSAGTGGRQPQHF. Drawing the rest from reference TRBV5-1 and TRBJ1-5, the complete variable domain is KAGVTQTPRYLIKTRGQQVTLSCSPISGHRSVSWYQQTPGQGLQFLFEYFSETQRNKGNFPGRFSGRQFSNSRSEMNVSTLELGDSALYLCASSAGTGGRQPQHFGDGTRLSIL.

This clonotype was found once. The chain recombines TRBV11-3 with TRBJ2-2; a weak D match, TRBD2 (5 bases). The germline V and J ends were trimmed by 5 bases and 6 bases, with 13 bases remaining between them. CDR3 length: 14 residues. In germline, CDR1 is SGHNT, CDR2 YENEEA. The CDR3, as DNA: TGTGCCAGCAGCGTCGAGGGATTACCCGGGGAGCTGTTTTTT. Amino acid sequence: CASSVEGLPGELFF.

V and J are TRBV29-1 and TRBJ2-7, with TRBD1 matching over 7 bases. The V gene's germline CDR1 is SQVTM and CDR2 ANQGSEA. CDR3 length equals 13 residues. After removal of 7 bases from V and 3 bases from J, the junction contained 9 bases not matched to a gene. Here the CDR3 DNA reads TGCAGCGCACTCATGGGACAGAACTACGAGCAGTACTTC. Its translation is CSALMGQNYEQYF.

The rearrangement uses TRBV6-6 and TRBJ2-5; D might be TRBD1 or TRBD2, each matching 5 bases. This CDR3 has 13 amino acids. Germline V gene sequence: CDR1 MNHNY, CDR2 SVGAGI (reference sequence). V was pared by 6 bases and J by 3 bases, with 11 bases between. CDR3 protein: CASRGPFKETQYF. In nucleotides, the CDR3 is TGTGCCAGCAGGGGACCGTTTAAAGAGACCCAGTACTTC.

The V gene is TRBV7-2, the J gene TRBJ2-3; 8 bases match TRBD2. The junction had 5 bases not matched to a gene; V was cut back by 2 bases and J by 4 bases. CDR1 and CDR2 (germline): SGHTA, FQGNSA. The CDR3 is 15 amino acids. The CDR3 DNA reads as TGTGCCAGCAGCTTACGCAACGGGGGGGCAGATACGCAGTATTTT. It specifies CASSLRNGGADTQYF.

In its sample, this clonotype was seen a few times. The chain combines TRBV28 with TRBJ2-3; 12 positions agree with TRBD1. The ends lost 3 bases at V and 1 base at J; junction bases unmatched: 14. The CDR3 covers 20 residues. Per germline, CDR1 MDHEN and CDR2 SYDVKM. The CDR3 coding sequence is TGTGCCAGCAGTTTGCCGTCCCGGGACAGGGGGCGCCTAGGCACAGATACGCAGTATTTT. This translates into CASSLPSRDRGRLGTDTQYF.

The rearrangement uses TRBV29-1 and TRBJ1-2; D might be TRBD1 (5 bases). V was trimmed by 5 bases and J by 4 bases, leaving 11 bases between them. CDR1 is SQVTM and CDR2 is ANQGSEA in the germline V gene. The CDR3 consists of 12 residues. CDR3 in DNA: TGCAGCGTTTTCGGGACGGTCTATGGCTACACCTTC. Protein sequence: CSVFGTVYGYTF. Based on the CDR3 plus reference TRBV29-1 and TRBJ1-2, the full variable domain is SAVISQKPSRDICQRGTSLTIQCQVDSQVTMMFWYRQQPGQSLTLIATANQGSEATYESGFVIDKFPISRPNLTFSTLTVSNMSPEDSSIYLCSVFGTVYGYTFGSGTRLTVV.

This clonotype was recorded a few times. The rearrangement joins TRBV29-1 to TRBJ1-2; 7 bases map to TRBD1. J lost 7 bases, V lost 4 bases, and 9 bases had no gene match. This CDR3 has 13 amino acids. Germline CDR1 is SQVTM and CDR2 is ANQGSEA. The CDR3 DNA sequence: TGCAGCGTTGCGGGACAGTTGACTATTGGCTACACCTTC. Protein product: CSVAGQLTIGYTF.

This chain links TRBV6-5 with TRBJ1-1; D gene ambiguous. This CDR3 is 12 amino acids long. V was pared by 4 bases and J by 8 bases, with 11 bases between. Germline CDR1 and CDR2: MNHEY and SVGAGI. CDR3 amino acids: CASSSSRREAFF. The CDR3 nucleotides read TGTGCCAGCAGTTCATCACGGAGGGAAGCTTTCTTT.

This clonotype was counted only a few times. The genes are TRBV12-3 or TRBV12-4 and TRBJ1-1; 7 bases map to TRBD1. V lost 6 bases to trimming and J lost 1 base; unmatched junction nucleotides: 5. This CDR3 region has 14 residues. The CDR3 DNA is TGTGCCAGCAGCAGACAGGGCGGGAACACTGAAGCTTTCTTT. Encoded protein: CASSRQGGNTEAFF.

The chain carries TRBV6-5 and TRBJ1-2; D not certain. Germline V gives CDR1 MNHEY, CDR2 SVGAGI. CDR3 length equals 14 residues. Trimming cost V 2 bases and J 5 bases, with 12 bases left between them. The CDR3 sequence: CASSYRRDRYGYTF. For the CDR3, the DNA is TGTGCCAGCAGTTACCGCCGGGATCGGTATGGCTACACCTTC.

The chain carries TRBV6-5 and TRBJ1-5, with D possibly being TRBD1 (5 bases). V was shortened by 3 bases and J by 7 bases, with 13 bases between the two germline ends. Germline V CDR1 and CDR2: MNHEY, SVGAGI. This CDR3 spans 14 amino acids. Here the CDR3 reads CASSYGRANQPQHF. CDR3 coding DNA: TGTGCCAGCAGTTATGGCAGGGCGAACCAGCCCCAGCATTTT.

This clonotype occurred a few times. The chain couples TRBV25-1 to TRBJ1-6, with 9 bases aligning to TRBD1. CDR3 length equals 16 residues. The V gene end was trimmed by 4 bases and the J gene end by 2 bases; junction bases not matched to a gene: 3. The V gene's germline CDR1 is MGHDK and CDR2 SYGVNS. CDR3 residues: CASSAGTGTYNSPLHF. The CDR3 DNA is TGTGCCAGCAGTGCCGGGACAGGGACCTATAATTCACCCCTCCACTTT.

The table lists this clonotype with a few counts. The chain combines TRBV5-1 with TRBJ1-4; D is unclear. Trimming left V 4 bases short and J 0 bases short, with 13 bases between. Germline CDR1 SGHRS, CDR2 YFSETQ. The CDR3 has 16 residues. The DNA for the CDR3 is TGCGCCAGCAGCCCTAACTCACCCGCAACTAATGAAAAACTGTTTTTT. Its protein product is CASSPNSPATNEKLFF.

The chain has TRBV20-1 and TRBJ2-5; D unresolved. This CDR3 region has 14 residues. V was pared by 6 bases and J by 0 bases, with 14 bases between. Germline assignment: CDR1 DFQATT and CDR2 SNEGSKA (reference sequence). The CDR3 nucleotides are TGCAGTGCCAGTATCAGGTCATACCAAGAGACCCAGTACTTC. It translates to CSASIRSYQETQYF.

The V and J genes are TRBV3-1 and TRBJ1-2; the D is unclear. This CDR3 spans 14 amino acids. Germline lookup yields CDR1 LGHDT and CDR2 YNNKEL (reference sequence). The V end was cut by 1 base, the J end by 8 bases, with 14 bases between. CDR3 sequence: CASSQVGWDNGYTF. CDR3 bases: TGTGCCAGCAGCCAAGTGGGATGGGATAACGGCTACACCTTC.

This clonotype turned up a few times. The CDR3 region is CSASRDRGAQGVYNEQFF. In DNA, the CDR3 is TGCAGTGCTAGTAGGGACAGGGGAGCTCAAGGGGTTTACAATGAGCAGTTCTTC. This chain connects TRBV20-1 to TRBJ2-1; 10 positions match TRBD1. Germline V CDR1 and CDR2: DFQATT, SNEGSKA (reference sequence). The J segment lost 4 bases and the V segment lost 3 bases, leaving 15 bases of the junction unmatched. The CDR3 consists of 18 residues.

This clonotype was detected only a few times. CDR3: CASSYQGAGNQPQHF. In DNA, the CDR3 is TGTGCCAGCAGTTACCAGGGGGCTGGCAATCAGCCCCAGCATTTT. The chain links TRBV6-6 to TRBJ1-5; 8 bases match TRBD1. This CDR3 comprises 15 residues. V trimming: 2 bases; J trimming: 2 bases; junction bases outside the gene matches: 2. Germline lookup yields CDR1 MNHNY and CDR2 SVGAGI (reference sequence).

The gene calls are TRBV12-3 or TRBV12-4 and TRBJ2-3, with D possibly being TRBD1 or TRBD2 (5 bases each). The V end was cut by 5 bases, the J end by 1 base, with 31 bases between. The CDR3 consists of 21 residues. In DNA, the CDR3 is TGTGCCAGCAGTCACGACTCCAGGGTTGTAACTTTTCTCGGGGGCACAGATACGCAGTATTTT. Its protein is CASSHDSRVVTFLGGTDTQYF.

The chain is built from TRBV15 and TRBJ2-5; the D gene could be TRBD1 or TRBD2 (5 bases each). The J call could be wrong; TRBJ2-7 is a better fit for the DNA end. Germline CDR1 is LNHNV and CDR2 is YYDKDF (reference sequence). This CDR3 spans 15 amino acids. The CDR3 region is CATSRGTGPGYEQYF. The CDR3 nucleotides are TGTGCCACCAGCAGAGGTACGGGGCCGGGTTACGAGCAGTACTTC.

This clonotype appeared a few times. The chain recombines TRBV5-5 with TRBJ2-5; the D is unclear. CDR3 length equals 13 residues. Between the trimmed V and J ends, which lost 2 bases and 7 bases, there was a span of 12 bases. Germline CDR1 and CDR2: SGHKS and YYEKEE (reference sequence). In nucleotides, the CDR3 is TGTGCCAGCAGCTTAAGTAACTCCCCGACCCAGTACTTC. Translated, it gives CASSLSNSPTQYF.

This clonotype appeared a few times. The chain is built from TRBV27 and TRBJ2-7; no reliable D call. Deletions cut 3 bases from V and 2 bases from J, with 8 bases between. This CDR3 contains 13 residues. The V gene's germline CDR1 is MNHEY and CDR2 SMNVEV (reference sequence). CDR3 sequence: CASSFSPAYEQYF. The CDR3 nucleotides are TGTGCCAGCAGTTTTTCCCCGGCCTACGAGCAGTACTTC.

The chain has TRBV19 and TRBJ2-1; TRBD2 is a possible D gene (5 bases). The length of the CDR3 is 14 residues. V was cut by 2 bases and J by 6 bases, with 11 bases left in between. Germline V lookup: CDR1 LNHDA, CDR2 SQIVND (reference sequence). CDR3 bases: TGTGCCAGTAGTATAACGGGAACGAGCAATGAGCAGTTCTTC. Its translation: CASSITGTSNEQFF.

This sequence joins TRBV5-8 and TRBJ2-5; 9 bases align to TRBD2. Looked up from germline, CDR1 is SGHTS and CDR2 is YDEGEE. The CDR3 is 17 residues long. The V gene end was trimmed by 1 base and the J gene end by 3 bases; junction bases not matched to a gene: 10. The CDR3 DNA reads as TGTGCCAGCAGCTTGTCCGTAGGTATAGCGGGGGAAGAGACCCAGTACTTC. Its protein product is CASSLSVGIAGEETQYF.

This clonotype was counted a few times. This sequence joins TRBV7-2 and TRBJ2-3, with a tentative D call TRBD2 (6 bases). Germline lookup yields CDR1 SGHTA and CDR2 FQGNSA. The CDR3 is 16 residues long. The V end lost 5 bases, the J end lost 0 bases, and 15 bases lay between the germline ends. The CDR3, as DNA: TGTGCCAGCAGCAAGGGACTGCCATCTAGCACAGATACGCAGTATTTT. Translation gives CASSKGLPSSTDTQYF.

The chain carries TRBV24-1 and TRBJ2-2; D gene unclear. Germline V gives CDR1 KGHDR, CDR2 SFDVKD. This CDR3 comprises 12 residues. With 5 bases removed from V and 6 bases from J, the gap between germline ends came to 6 bases. The CDR3 reads CATSVLSGELFF. The DNA for the CDR3 is TGTGCCACCAGTGTCTTGTCCGGGGAGCTGTTTTTT.

V is TRBV20-1 and J is TRBJ2-5, with 8 bases that match TRBD2. Near its end, the DNA agrees better with TRBJ2-7, so the J call may be wrong. This CDR3 is 15 amino acids long. Germline-derived CDR1 and CDR2 are DFQATT and SNEGSKA (reference sequence). The CDR3 sequence: CSARADSGNGYEQYF. Written as DNA, the CDR3 is TGCAGTGCTAGAGCCGATAGCGGGAATGGCTACGAGCAGTACTTC.

The chain has TRBV28 and TRBJ2-4, with D tentatively TRBD2 (5 bases). The J call is doubtful: the DNA matches TRBJ2-7 better. The CDR3 consists of 15 residues. Germline V lookup: CDR1 MDHEN, CDR2 SYDVKM. CDR3 in DNA: TGTGCCAGCAGTAAATCGACCGGGAAAACCTACGAGCAGTACTTC. Its translation is CASSKSTGKTYEQYF.

This clonotype was observed a handful of times. The rearrangement links TRBV29-1 to TRBJ1-5; 9 nucleotides agree with TRBD1. This CDR3 has 15 amino acids. Trimming cost V 6 bases and J 5 bases; bases outside gene matches: 11. Per germline, CDR1 SQVTM and CDR2 ANQGSEA. DNA of the CDR3: TGCAGCGTCCGCCGGGGGACAGGGTTAGATCAGCCCCAGCATTTT. This gives the protein CSVRRGTGLDQPQHF.

In the case of this clonotype: This sequence may be a read error, since a much larger clone differs from it by one base. CDR3 sequence: CSVEPLSTDTQYF. CDR3 DNA sequence: TGCAGCGTTGAACCCCTGTCCACAGATACGCAGTATTTT. This rearrangement joins TRBV29-1 to TRBJ2-3; D is ambiguous. V dropped 2 bases and J dropped 2 bases, with 8 bases sitting between them. Germline V gene data show CDR1 as SQVTM and CDR2 as ANQGSEA. The CDR3 has 13 amino acids.